This T cell receptor (beta chain) comes out of a study of early T cells in non-severe SARS-CoV-2 infection. Study-wide background: Alpha and beta chains were unpaired, from unsorted whole-blood bulk RNA.

Each cDNA molecule carried a unique molecular identifier. TCRdb itself ran the 5' RACE reads through MiXCR, one entry per CDR3 protein. This sample has tens of thousands of distinct CDR3 sequences, with approximately 13% found just once. CDR1 and CDR2 from the germline V gene are SGHNT and YENEEA. The CDR3 has 11 residues. Trimming left V 3 bases short and J 8 bases short, with 5 bases between. The table lists this clonotype with many counts. The target antigen is unknown. Study-wide findings and caveats: Private and CD4 specificities were missed by VDJdb matching, which favored anti-spike CD8 responses.

The chain joins TRBV11-3 to TRBJ2-1; no clear D. Material: whole blood. The receptor comes from an adult who was a healthcare worker with PCR-confirmed SARS-CoV-2 infection or an uninfected control (not recorded which). DNA for the CDR3: TGTGCCAGCAGCTTTAGGGATGAGCAGTTCTTC. Residues: CASSFRDEQFF.